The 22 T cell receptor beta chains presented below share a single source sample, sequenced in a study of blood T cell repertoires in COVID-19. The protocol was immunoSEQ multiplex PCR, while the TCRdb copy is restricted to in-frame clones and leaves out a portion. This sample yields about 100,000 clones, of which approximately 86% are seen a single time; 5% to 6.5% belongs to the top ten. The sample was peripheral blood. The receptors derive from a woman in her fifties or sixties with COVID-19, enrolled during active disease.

CDR3: CASSDRGLTSGANVLTF. CDR3 in DNA: TGTGCCAGCAGTGACCGGGGTTTAACCTCTGGGGCCAACGTCCTGACTTTC. The chain is built from TRBV2 and TRBJ2-6; weak D call: TRBD2 (5 bases). The CDR3 has 17 residues. Per the germline V gene, CDR1 is SNHLY and CDR2 is FYNNEI. The V end lost 3 bases, the J end lost 0 bases, and 12 bases lay between the germline ends.

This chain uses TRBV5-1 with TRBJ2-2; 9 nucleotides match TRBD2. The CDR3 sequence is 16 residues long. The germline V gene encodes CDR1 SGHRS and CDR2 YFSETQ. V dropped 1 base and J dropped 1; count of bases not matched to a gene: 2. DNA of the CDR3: TGCGCCAGCAGCTTGACTAGCGGGTTGAACACCGGGGAGCTGTTTTTT. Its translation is CASSLTSGLNTGELFF.

As DNA, the CDR3 is TGTGCCAGCAGTTATTCGACAGGGAACTATGGCTACACCTTC. Its translation is CASSYSTGNYGYTF. The J gene is TRBJ1-2, the V gene TRBV6-6; the match to TRBD1 covers 7 bases. CDR3 size: 14 residues. V trimming: 3 bases; J trimming: 2 bases; junction bases outside the gene matches: 3. The germline V gene encodes CDR1 MNHNY and CDR2 SVGAGI (reference sequence).

In DNA, the CDR3 is TGTGCCAGCAGTTTCGGGGGGCGCAGAGAGACCCAGTACTTC. This encodes CASSFGGRRETQYF. V is TRBV28 and J is TRBJ2-5; TRBD2 might be the D (7 bases). The V gene's germline CDR1 is MDHEN and CDR2 SYDVKM. Trimming cost V 3 bases and J 4 bases, with 12 bases left between them. The CDR3 covers 14 residues. Supplemented by reference TRBV28 and TRBJ2-5, the full variable domain reads DVKVTQSSRYLVKRTGEKVFLECVQDMDHENMFWYRQDPGLGLRLIYFSYDVKMKEKGDIPEGYSVSREKKERFSLILESASTNQTSMYLCASSFGGRRETQYFGPGTRLLVL.

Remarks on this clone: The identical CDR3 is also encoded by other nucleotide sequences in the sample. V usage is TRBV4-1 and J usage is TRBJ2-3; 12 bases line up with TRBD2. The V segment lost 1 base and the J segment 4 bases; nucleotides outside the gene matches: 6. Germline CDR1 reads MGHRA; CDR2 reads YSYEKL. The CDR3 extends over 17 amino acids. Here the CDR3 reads CASSQVSSGGASDTQYF. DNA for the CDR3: TGCGCCAGCAGCCAAGTCTCTAGCGGGGGGGCATCAGATACGCAGTATTTT.

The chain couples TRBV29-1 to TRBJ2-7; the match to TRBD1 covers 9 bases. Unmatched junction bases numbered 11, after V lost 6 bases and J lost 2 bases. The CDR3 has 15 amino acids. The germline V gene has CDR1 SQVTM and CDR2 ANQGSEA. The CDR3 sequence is CSVAPGTGSTYEQYF. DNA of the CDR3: TGCAGCGTAGCCCCCGGGACAGGGAGTACCTACGAGCAGTACTTC.

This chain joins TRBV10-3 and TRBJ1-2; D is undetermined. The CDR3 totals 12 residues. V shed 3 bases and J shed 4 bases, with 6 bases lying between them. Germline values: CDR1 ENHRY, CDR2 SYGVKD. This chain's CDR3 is CAISDNGYGYTF. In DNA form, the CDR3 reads TGTGCCATCAGTGACAACGGCTATGGCTACACCTTC.

CDR3 protein: CASRSGYNEQFF. The CDR3 DNA sequence: TGCGCCAGCCGCTCGGGATACAATGAGCAGTTCTTC. The V call is TRBV5-1, the J call TRBJ2-1; D might be TRBD2 (5 bases). V gave up 7 bases and J gave up 4 bases, with 9 bases separating them. CDR1 is SGHRS and CDR2 is YFSETQ in the germline V gene. CDR3 length: 12 amino acids. Full variable domain (rest looked up from reference TRBV5-1 and TRBJ2-1): KAGVTQTPRYLIKTRGQQVTLSCSPISGHRSVSWYQQTPGQGLQFLFEYFSETQRNKGNFPGRFSGRQFSNSRSEMNVSTLELGDSALYLCASRSGYNEQFFGPGTRLTVL.

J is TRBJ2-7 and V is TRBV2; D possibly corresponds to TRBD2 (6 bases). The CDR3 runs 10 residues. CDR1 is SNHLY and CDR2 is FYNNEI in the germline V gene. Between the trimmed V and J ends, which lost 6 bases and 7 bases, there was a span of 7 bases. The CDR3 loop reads CASRAGEQYF. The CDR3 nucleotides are TGTGCCAGCAGGGCGGGAGAGCAGTACTTC.

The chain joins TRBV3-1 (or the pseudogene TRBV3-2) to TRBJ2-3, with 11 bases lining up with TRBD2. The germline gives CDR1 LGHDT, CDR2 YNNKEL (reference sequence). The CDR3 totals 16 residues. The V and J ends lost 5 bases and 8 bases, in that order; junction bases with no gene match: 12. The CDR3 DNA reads TGTGCCAGCAGCTGGGCCCCTAGCGGGGGGCCCGCTACGCAGTATTTT. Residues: CASSWAPSGGPATQYF.

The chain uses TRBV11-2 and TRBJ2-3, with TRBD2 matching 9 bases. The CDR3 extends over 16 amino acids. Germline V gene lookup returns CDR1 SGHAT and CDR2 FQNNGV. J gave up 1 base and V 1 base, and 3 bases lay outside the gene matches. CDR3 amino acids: CASSLGLAARTDTQYF. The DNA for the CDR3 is TGTGCCAGCAGCTTAGGACTAGCGGCCCGCACAGATACGCAGTATTTT.

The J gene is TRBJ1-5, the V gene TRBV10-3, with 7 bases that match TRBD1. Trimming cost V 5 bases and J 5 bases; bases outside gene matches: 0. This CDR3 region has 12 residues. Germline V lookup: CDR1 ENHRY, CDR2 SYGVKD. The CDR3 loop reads CAISTGDQPQHF. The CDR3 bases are TGTGCCATCAGTACAGGGGATCAGCCCCAGCATTTT.

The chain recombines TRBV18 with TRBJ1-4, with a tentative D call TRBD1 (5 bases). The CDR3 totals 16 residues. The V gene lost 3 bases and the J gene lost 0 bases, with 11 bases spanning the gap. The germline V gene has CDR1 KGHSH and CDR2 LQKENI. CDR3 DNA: TGTGCCAGCTCACCTCCAGGGATTCCAACTAATGAAAAACTGTTTTTT. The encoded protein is CASSPPGIPTNEKLFF.

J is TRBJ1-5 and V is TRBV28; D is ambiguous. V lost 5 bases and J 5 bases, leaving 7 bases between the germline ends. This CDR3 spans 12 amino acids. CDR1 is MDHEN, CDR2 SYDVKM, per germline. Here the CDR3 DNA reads TGTGCCAGCAGTCATTCAGATCAGCCCCAGCATTTT. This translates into CASSHSDQPQHF.

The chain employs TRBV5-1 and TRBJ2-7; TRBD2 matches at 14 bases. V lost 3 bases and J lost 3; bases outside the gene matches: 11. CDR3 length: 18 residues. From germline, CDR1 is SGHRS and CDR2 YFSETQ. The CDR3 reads CASSSSTMTSGGVYEQYF. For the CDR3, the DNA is TGCGCCAGCAGCTCCTCAACGATGACTAGCGGGGGGGTCTACGAGCAGTACTTC.

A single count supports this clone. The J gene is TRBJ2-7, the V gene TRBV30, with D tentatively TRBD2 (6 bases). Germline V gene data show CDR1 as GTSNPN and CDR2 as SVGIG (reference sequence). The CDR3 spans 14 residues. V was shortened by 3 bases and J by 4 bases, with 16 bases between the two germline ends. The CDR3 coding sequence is TGTGCCTGGAGCGGCGGGACCTTAACTTACGAGCAGTACTTC. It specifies CAWSGGTLTYEQYF.

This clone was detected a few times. The chain's CDR3 is CASSADSYYGYTF. The CDR3 DNA is TGTGCCAGCAGCGCGGACAGCTACTATGGCTACACCTTC. The gene calls are TRBV5-6 and TRBJ1-2, with a weak D call TRBD1 (6 bases). The CDR3 loop spans 13 amino acids. Germline V gene lookup returns CDR1 SGHDT and CDR2 YYEEEE. V lost 4 bases and J 3 bases, leaving 10 bases between the germline ends.

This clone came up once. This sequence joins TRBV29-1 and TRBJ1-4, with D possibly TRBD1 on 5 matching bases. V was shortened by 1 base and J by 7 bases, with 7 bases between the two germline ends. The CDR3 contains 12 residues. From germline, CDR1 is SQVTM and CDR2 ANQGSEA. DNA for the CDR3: TGCAGCGTTGAAGGAAGGGGTGAAAAACTGTTTTTT. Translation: CSVEGRGEKLFF.

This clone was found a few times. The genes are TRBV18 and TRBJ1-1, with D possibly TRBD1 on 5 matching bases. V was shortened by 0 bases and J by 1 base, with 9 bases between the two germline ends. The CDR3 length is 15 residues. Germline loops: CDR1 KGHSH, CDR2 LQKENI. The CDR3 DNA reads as TGTGCCAGCTCACCACCGGAGGGACGGAACACTGAAGCTTTCTTT. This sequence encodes CASSPPEGRNTEAFF.

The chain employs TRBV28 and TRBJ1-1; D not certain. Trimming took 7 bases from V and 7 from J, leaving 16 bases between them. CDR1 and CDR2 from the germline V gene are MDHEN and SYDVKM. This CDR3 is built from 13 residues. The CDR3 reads CASIPSGRGEAFF. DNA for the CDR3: TGTGCCAGCATTCCTAGCGGCCGGGGTGAAGCTTTCTTT.

The CDR3 sequence: CAWSTANYGYTF. CDR3 DNA sequence: TGTGCCTGGAGTACAGCTAACTATGGCTACACCTTC. The chain is built from TRBV30 and TRBJ1-2; D not resolved. This CDR3 comprises 12 residues. The germline CDR1 and CDR2 sequences are GTSNPN and SVGIG (reference sequence). V lost 2 bases and J lost 0, with 4 bases in between.

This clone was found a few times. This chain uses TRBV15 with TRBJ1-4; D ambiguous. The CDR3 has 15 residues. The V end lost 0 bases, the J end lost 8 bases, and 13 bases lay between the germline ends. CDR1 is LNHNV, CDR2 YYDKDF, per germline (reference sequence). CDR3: CATSRDEPGREKLFF. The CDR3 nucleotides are TGTGCCACCAGCAGAGATGAGCCGGGGAGGGAAAAACTGTTTTTT.